The 21 T cell receptor beta chains reported below all come from one sample, sequenced in a study of Ad26.COV2.S vaccination and SARS-CoV-2 variants. Regarding treatment: roughly 20 received Ad26.COV2.S at low or high dose, single or two shots; five or six received placebo; per-sample allocation not given. All samples were drawn on day 63, counting from the first vaccine or placebo injection. TCRdb's table, derived via immunoSEQ multiplex PCR, lists solely in-frame clones and lacks some. Among roughly 250,000 clones listed, about 83% were seen once. The starting material was peripheral blood, obtained in a trial of Ad26.COV2.S vaccine versus placebo. These receptor sequences come from a person between 18 and 65 years old who received the Ad26.COV2.S COVID-19 vaccine or a placebo.

This clone was recorded once. The chain employs TRBV4-2 and TRBJ2-1; the D gene is possibly TRBD2 (7 bases). CDR3 length: 15 residues. V was clipped by 4 bases and J by 2 bases, with 12 bases between them. From germline, CDR1 is LGHNA and CDR2 YNFKEQ. In DNA, the CDR3 is TGTGCCAGCAGCCTTGAGGGGGGGACCTACAATGAGCAGTTCTTC. It codes for CASSLEGGTYNEQFF.

The CDR3 nucleotides are TGTGCCAGCAGTCTCCCCCTGGTCGGGGACCGCAGGGATACGCAGTATTTT. Protein: CASSLPLVGDRRDTQYF. The chain uses TRBV6-2 or TRBV6-3 and TRBJ2-3; D may correspond to TRBD1 or TRBD2 (5 bases each). The germline CDR1 and CDR2 sequences are MNHEY and SVGEGT. The CDR3 totals 17 residues. The V end lost 5 bases, the J end lost 6 bases, and 24 bases lay between the germline ends.

The rearrangement links TRBV19 to TRBJ2-3; D is undetermined. CDR1 is LNHDA, CDR2 SQIVND, per germline (reference sequence). This CDR3 is 13 amino acids long. V dropped 3 bases and J dropped 2 bases, with 6 bases sitting between them. CDR3: CASSMSTTDTQYF. CDR3 nucleotides: TGTGCCAGTAGTATGTCCACCACAGATACGCAGTATTTT.

The chain couples TRBV6-6 to TRBJ2-3, with 12 bases fitting TRBD2. The CDR3 runs 16 residues. The junction had 4 bases not matched to a gene; V was cut back by 4 bases and J by 2 bases. Germline V gene data show CDR1 as MNHNY and CDR2 as SVGAGI (reference sequence). For the CDR3, the DNA is TGTGCCAGCAGTTCACTAGCGGGGGGATTCACAGATACGCAGTATTTT. This translates into CASSSLAGGFTDTQYF.

Concerning this clone: One end of the junction varies from germline; a read error may be responsible. The chain couples TRBV7-8 to TRBJ2-1; D possibly corresponds to TRBD1 (6 bases). CDR1 is SGHVS and CDR2 is FQNEAQ in the germline V gene. This CDR3 region has 15 residues. The CDR3: CASTLDGRGYNEQFF. The CDR3 DNA reads TGTGCCAGCACCTTAGACGGCAGGGGTTACAATGAGCAGTTCTTC.

V is TRBV6-4 and J is TRBJ2-1; TRBD2 is a possible D gene (5 bases). Germline V gives CDR1 MRHNA, CDR2 SNTAGT. The V end was cut by 4 bases, the J end by 4 bases, with 8 bases between. This CDR3 region has 13 residues. CDR3 bases: TGTGCCAGCAGTGCTGGGGAGTACAATGAGCAGTTCTTC. This sequence encodes CASSAGEYNEQFF.

V gene TRBV6-2 or TRBV6-3 combines with J gene TRBJ2-7; possibly TRBD1 for D (6 bases). The CDR3 is made up of 12 amino acids. Germline CDR1 is MNHEY and CDR2 is SVGEGT. V was pared by 6 bases and J by 6 bases, with 12 bases between. CDR3 region: CASSKQGPEQYF. DNA for the CDR3: TGTGCCAGCAGCAAACAGGGCCCCGAGCAGTACTTC.

V usage is TRBV7-9 and J usage is TRBJ2-3; D perhaps matches TRBD1 (5 bases). CDR3 size: 20 residues. Trimming cost V 7 bases and J 3 bases, with 32 bases left between them. Germline V gene sequence: CDR1 SEHNR, CDR2 FQNEAQ (reference sequence). CDR3 in DNA: TGTGCCAGCACCCATTCGGACACGAAGAGACCTAACTATTTAACAGATACGCAGTATTTT. Protein sequence: CASTHSDTKRPNYLTDTQYF.

V is TRBV7-8 and J is TRBJ1-1; unclear D gene. The germline V gene encodes CDR1 SGHVS and CDR2 FQNEAQ. This CDR3 is built from 15 residues. V was clipped by 5 bases and J by 5 bases, with 18 bases between them. The CDR3 DNA is TGTGCCAGCAGCCCAGCCAAAAGTTTGAGGACTGAAGCTTTCTTT. This gives the protein CASSPAKSLRTEAFF.

The CDR3 bases are TGTGCCAGCAGCCGGGACATCGACACAGATACGCAGTATTTT. Amino acids: CASSRDIDTDTQYF. V and J are TRBV3-1 (or the pseudogene TRBV3-2) and TRBJ2-3; the D gene is possibly TRBD1 (6 bases). The V end lost 4 bases, the J end lost 2 bases, and 10 bases lay between the germline ends. The CDR3 is made up of 14 amino acids. Germline assignment: CDR1 LGHDT and CDR2 YNNKEL (reference sequence).

The chain couples TRBV3-1 (or the pseudogene TRBV3-2) to TRBJ1-6, with a possible D match to TRBD1 (5 bases). CDR1 and CDR2 (germline): LGHDT, YNNKEL (reference sequence). V was shortened by 5 bases and J by 5 bases, with 16 bases between the two germline ends. The CDR3 totals 16 residues. The CDR3 spells CASSFVRGYDNSPLHF. As DNA, the CDR3 is TGTGCCAGCAGCTTTGTTAGGGGATACGATAATTCACCCCTCCACTTT.

In DNA, the CDR3 is TGTGCCAGCAGCTTGGGTGCAGGGTACCAAGAGACCCAGTACTTC. As protein: CASSLGAGYQETQYF. This chain connects TRBV5-4 to TRBJ2-5; D may be TRBD1 (5 bases). Per germline, CDR1 SGHNT and CDR2 YYREEE (reference sequence). The CDR3 extends over 15 amino acids. V was clipped by 0 bases and J by 0 bases, with 9 bases between them.

This sequence joins TRBV5-4 and TRBJ2-3; 10 bases agree with TRBD2. CDR1 and CDR2 from the germline V gene are SGHNT and YYREEE (reference sequence). V dropped 2 bases and J dropped 4; count of bases not matched to a gene: 10. This CDR3 region has 17 residues. The CDR3 sequence: CASSLLTSGNNADTQYF. The CDR3 bases are TGTGCCAGCAGCTTACTTACTAGCGGGAATAATGCAGATACGCAGTATTTT.

The sample holds one count of this clone. This chain connects TRBV6-5 to TRBJ1-2; 9 bases align to TRBD1. The CDR3 extends over 15 amino acids. The V gene's germline CDR1 is MNHEY and CDR2 SVGAGI. The J segment lost 7 bases and the V segment lost 5 bases, leaving 11 bases of the junction unmatched. CDR3 sequence: CASSNPIQGASGYTF. CDR3 DNA sequence: TGTGCCAGCAGTAACCCCATACAGGGGGCTAGTGGCTACACCTTC.

The gene calls are TRBV5-1 and TRBJ1-6; perhaps TRBD1 as D (6 bases). CDR1 and CDR2 (germline): SGHRS, YFSETQ. The CDR3 runs 14 residues. V was pared by 5 bases and J by 9 bases, with 15 bases between. The CDR3 sequence: CASRLQGGSSPLHF. The CDR3 nucleotides are TGCGCCAGCAGGCTCCAAGGGGGATCTTCACCCCTCCACTTT.

The chain has TRBV21-1 and TRBJ2-7; TRBD1 reflects the table's D call only, with no check against the DNA. TRBV21-1 is classified as a pseudogene. The CDR3 is made up of 13 amino acids. The chain's CDR3 is CAIRTGSFNEQYF. The CDR3 nucleotides are TGTGCTATTAGGACAGGGTCTTTCAACGAGCAGTACTTC.

This clone was observed a few times. This sequence joins TRBV4-1 and TRBJ1-5; D uncertain. This CDR3 is 14 amino acids long. Germline V gene sequence: CDR1 MGHRA, CDR2 YSYEKL. V lost 2 bases and J 7 bases, leaving 12 bases between the germline ends. The CDR3 region has the DNA TGCGCCAGCAGCCAAATGCGGTTTAACCAGCCCCAGCATTTT. Residues: CASSQMRFNQPQHF.

The chain recombines TRBV12-5 with TRBJ2-5; D uncertain. Germline V gene lookup returns CDR1 LGHNT and CDR2 FRNRAP. This CDR3 is built from 13 residues. Trimming took off 2 bases at V and 5 bases at J, with 9 bases between the two ends. The CDR3 loop is CASGLPQPETQYF. CDR3 coding DNA: TGTGCTAGTGGTTTGCCCCAACCGGAGACCCAGTACTTC. Drawing the rest from reference TRBV12-5 and TRBJ2-5, the complete variable domain is DARVTQTPRHKVTEMGQEVTMRCQPILGHNTVFWYRQTMMQGLELLAYFRNRAPLDDSGMPKDRFSAEMPDATLATLKIQPSEPRDSAVYFCASGLPQPETQYFGPGTRLLVL.

On this clone itself: Other DNA sequences in the same sample also yield this CDR3. J is TRBJ1-1 and V is TRBV2; 8 nucleotides align to TRBD1. There are 14 residues in the CDR3. The J segment lost 0 bases and the V segment lost 7 bases, leaving 4 bases of the junction unmatched. Germline assignment: CDR1 SNHLY and CDR2 FYNNEI. The CDR3 region is CASKYRGMNTEAFF. CDR3 bases: TGTGCCAGCAAGTACAGGGGGATGAACACTGAAGCTTTCTTT.

The chain carries TRBV7-2 and TRBJ2-1; 13 bases map to TRBD2. The CDR3 sequence is 17 residues long. Per germline, CDR1 SGHTA and CDR2 FQGNSA. The trim removed 5 bases at V and 5 bases at J, leaving 9 bases unmatched. CDR3: CASSPGLAGAWDNEQFF. Written as DNA, the CDR3 is TGTGCCAGCAGCCCAGGACTAGCGGGAGCCTGGGACAATGAGCAGTTCTTC.

The V gene is TRBV30, the J gene TRBJ2-2, with D uncertain. The CDR3 consists of 14 residues. V lost 4 bases and J lost 4, with 13 bases in between. Germline V gene lookup returns CDR1 GTSNPN and CDR2 SVGIG (reference sequence). CDR3 protein: CAWTRVSRTGELFF. In DNA form, the CDR3 reads TGTGCCTGGACCCGAGTATCCCGCACCGGGGAGCTGTTTTTT.